A single sample is the source of the 11 T cell receptor beta chains below, sequenced in a study of cytotoxic CD8 clonotypes in ibrutinib-treated CLL. Sequencing used immunoSEQ multiplex PCR; TCRdb keeps in-frame clones, though not all of them. The profile covers under 200,000 clones, with more than 75% appearing a single time and about 1.9% taken by the ten largest. Sequencing used PBMCs, obtained after 12 months of ibrutinib treatment. The receptors shown here come from a human donor with chronic lymphocytic leukemia.

The chain recombines TRBV6-4 with TRBJ2-2; no firm D call. Per the germline V gene, CDR1 is MRHNA and CDR2 is SNTAGT. V shed 6 bases and J shed 2 bases, with 7 bases lying between them. The CDR3 runs 13 residues. CDR3 nucleotides: TGTGCCAGCAGACTCAAAAACACCGGGGAGCTGTTTTTT. Protein sequence: CASRLKNTGELFF.

This chain uses TRBV4-2 with TRBJ1-1, with D maybe TRBD1 (5 bases). Germline-derived CDR1 and CDR2 are LGHNA and YNFKEQ. This CDR3 is 15 amino acids long. The V and J ends lost 0 bases and 9 bases respectively, with 17 bases between them. CDR3 region: CASSQDGGAGQQAFF. The CDR3 DNA follows: TGTGCCAGCAGCCAAGATGGAGGGGCTGGACAACAAGCTTTCTTT.

This clone occurred once. The V and J genes are TRBV7-9 and TRBJ2-5; D unresolved. V gave up 1 base and J gave up 1 base, with 13 bases separating them. Germline loops: CDR1 SEHNR, CDR2 FQNEAQ (reference sequence). This CDR3 is 16 amino acids long. The CDR3 DNA sequence: TGTGCCAGCAGCTTAGGAGGCGGTGGCAGCCAAGAGACCCAGTACTTC. Amino acid sequence: CASSLGGGGSQETQYF.

In this sample, this clone turned up a few times. The chain joins TRBV20-1 to TRBJ1-2; D not certain. The germline V and J ends were trimmed by 0 bases and 8 bases, with 7 bases remaining between them. From germline, CDR1 is DFQATT and CDR2 SNEGSKA (reference sequence). CDR3 length equals 11 residues. The CDR3 DNA is TGCAGTGCTAGAGAGGGTGGCGGCTACACCTTC. It is translated as CSAREGGGYTF.

Turning to this clone: One end of the junction does not line up with germline, which may come from a read error. The gene calls are TRBV7-7 and TRBJ2-2; the match to TRBD2 covers 7 bases. This CDR3 has 15 residues. The germline V gene has CDR1 SSHAT and CDR2 FNYEAQ (reference sequence). CDR3 nucleotide sequence: TGTGCTAGCAGCTTGGCGGGAGCGAACACCGGGGAGCTGTTTTTT. It codes for CASSLAGANTGELFF. The full variable domain, with the rest looked up from reference TRBV7-7 and TRBJ2-2, is GAGVSQSPRYKVTKRGQDVTLRCDPISSHATLYWYQQALGQGPEFLTYFNYEAQPDKSGLPSDRFSAERPEGSISTLTIQRTEQRDSAMYRCASSLAGANTGELFFGEGSRLTVL.

The chain couples TRBV19 to TRBJ2-3; 7 nucleotides match TRBD2. Germline CDR1 and CDR2: LNHDA and SQIVND (reference sequence). The CDR3 is 14 amino acids. V dropped 7 bases and J dropped 0; count of bases not matched to a gene: 4. Here the CDR3 reads CASKQRGSTDTQYF. The CDR3 coding sequence is TGTGCCAGTAAACAGCGGGGAAGCACAGATACGCAGTATTTT.

The table lists this clone with a count of one. The chain uses TRBV4-3 and TRBJ1-6, with no clear D. The CDR3 contains 16 residues. The V and J ends lost 0 bases and 10 bases respectively, with 16 bases between them. Per germline, CDR1 LGHNA and CDR2 YSLEER. This CDR3 is CASSQDSGFGGSPLHF. CDR3 bases: TGCGCCAGCAGCCAAGATTCGGGATTTGGAGGGTCACCCCTCCACTTT.

This sequence joins TRBV7-6 and TRBJ2-2; 9 bases fit TRBD1. This CDR3 comprises 16 residues. The V segment lost 4 bases and the J segment 5 bases; nucleotides outside the gene matches: 8. Germline V CDR1 and CDR2: SGHVS, FNYEAQ. In nucleotides, the CDR3 is TGTGCCAGCAGCTCCACATACAGGGGGCGAACCGGGGAGCTGTTTTTT. Encoded protein: CASSSTYRGRTGELFF.

J is TRBJ2-2 and V is TRBV7-8, with D unclear. CDR1 is SGHVS and CDR2 is FQNEAQ in the germline V gene. V lost 5 bases to trimming and J lost 3 bases, with 16 bases between them. The CDR3 consists of 16 residues. The CDR3 DNA reads as TGTGCCAGCAGCCCTGATGGGTGGTCGGACACCGGGGAGCTGTTTTTT. This encodes CASSPDGWSDTGELFF.

V and J are TRBV5-1 and TRBJ2-3; TRBD2 agrees at 10 bases. Per germline, CDR1 SGHRS and CDR2 YFSETQ. The CDR3 loop spans 16 amino acids. The V gene end was trimmed by 0 bases and the J gene end by 6 bases; junction bases not matched to a gene: 7. The DNA for the CDR3 is TGCGCCAGCAGCTTGGGAAGTAGCGGGGGGTCCGATACGCAGTATTTT. It specifies CASSLGSSGGSDTQYF.

As for this clone: The junction departs from germline at one end; a sequencing error may be responsible. The chain links TRBV5-1 to TRBJ2-7, with 7 nucleotides matching TRBD1. Per the germline V gene, CDR1 is SGHRS and CDR2 is YFSETQ. The CDR3 has 14 amino acids. In nucleotides, the CDR3 is TGTGCCAGCAGCGTATGGGACAGTTCCTACGAGCAGTACTTC. Translated, it gives CASSVWDSSYEQYF.